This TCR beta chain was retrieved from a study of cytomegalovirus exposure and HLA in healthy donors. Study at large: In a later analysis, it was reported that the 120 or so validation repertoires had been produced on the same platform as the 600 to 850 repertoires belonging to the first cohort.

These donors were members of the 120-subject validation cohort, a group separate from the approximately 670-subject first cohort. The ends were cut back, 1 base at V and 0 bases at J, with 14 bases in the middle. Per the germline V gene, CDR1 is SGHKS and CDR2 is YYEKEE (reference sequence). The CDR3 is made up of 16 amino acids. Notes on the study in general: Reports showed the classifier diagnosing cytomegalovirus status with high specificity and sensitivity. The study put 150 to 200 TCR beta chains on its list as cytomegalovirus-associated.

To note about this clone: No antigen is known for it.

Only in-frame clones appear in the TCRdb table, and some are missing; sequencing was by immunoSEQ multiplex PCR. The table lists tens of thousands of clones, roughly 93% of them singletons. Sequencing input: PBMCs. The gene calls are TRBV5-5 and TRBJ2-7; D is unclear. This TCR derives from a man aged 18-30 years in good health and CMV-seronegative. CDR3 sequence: CASSLMSGGPSYEQYF. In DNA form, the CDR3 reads TGTGCCAGCAGCTTGATGTCTGGCGGCCCCTCCTACGAGCAGTACTTC.